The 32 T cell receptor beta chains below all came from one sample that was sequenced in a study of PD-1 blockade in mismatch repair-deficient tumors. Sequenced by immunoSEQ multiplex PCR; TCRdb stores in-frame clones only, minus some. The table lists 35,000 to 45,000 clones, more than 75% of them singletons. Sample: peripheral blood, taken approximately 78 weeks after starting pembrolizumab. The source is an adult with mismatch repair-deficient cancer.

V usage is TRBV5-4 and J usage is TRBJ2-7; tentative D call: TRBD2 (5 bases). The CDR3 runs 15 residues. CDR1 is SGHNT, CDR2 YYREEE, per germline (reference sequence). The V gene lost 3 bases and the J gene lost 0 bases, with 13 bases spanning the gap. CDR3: CASSSIASGSYEQYF. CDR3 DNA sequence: TGTGCCAGCAGCTCAATAGCGTCTGGCTCCTACGAGCAGTACTTC.

The CDR3 spells CASSPRRWETQYF. The DNA for the CDR3 is TGTGCCAGCAGCCCCAGAAGGTGGGAGACCCAGTACTTC. The chain joins TRBV7-8 to TRBJ2-5; D gene ambiguous. The V gene lost 5 bases and the J gene lost 5 bases, with 12 bases spanning the gap. This CDR3 is built from 13 residues. CDR1 is SGHVS, CDR2 FQNEAQ, per germline. Together with reference TRBV7-8 and TRBJ2-5, the CDR3 gives the full variable domain: GAGVSQSPRYKVAKRGQDVALRCDPISGHVSLFWYQQALGQGPEFLTYFQNEAQLDKSGLPSDRFFAERPEGSVSTLKIQRTQQEDSAVYLCASSPRRWETQYFGPGTRLLVL.

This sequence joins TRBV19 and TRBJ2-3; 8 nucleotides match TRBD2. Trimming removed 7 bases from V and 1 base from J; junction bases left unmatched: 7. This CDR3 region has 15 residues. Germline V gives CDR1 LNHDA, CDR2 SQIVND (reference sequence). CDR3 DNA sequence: TGTGCCAGTACCATGCGGGGGGAGGGCACAGATACGCAGTATTTT. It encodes CASTMRGEGTDTQYF. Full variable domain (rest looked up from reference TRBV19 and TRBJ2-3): DGGITQSPKYLFRKEGQNVTLSCEQNLNHDAMYWYRQDPGQGLRLIYYSQIVNDFQKGDIAEGYSVSREKKESFPLTVTSAQKNPTAFYLCASTMRGEGTDTQYFGPGTRLTVL.

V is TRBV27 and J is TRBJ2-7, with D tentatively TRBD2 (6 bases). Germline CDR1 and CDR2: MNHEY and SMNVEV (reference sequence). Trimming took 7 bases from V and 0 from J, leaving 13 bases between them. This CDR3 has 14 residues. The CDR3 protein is CASKRRESSYEQYF. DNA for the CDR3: TGTGCCAGCAAAAGGAGGGAAAGCTCCTACGAGCAGTACTTC.

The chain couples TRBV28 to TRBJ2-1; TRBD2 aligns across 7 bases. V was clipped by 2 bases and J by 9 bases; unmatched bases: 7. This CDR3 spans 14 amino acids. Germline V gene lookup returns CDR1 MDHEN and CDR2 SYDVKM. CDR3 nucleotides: TGTGCCAGCAGTTTACCGCGGGGGAGTCGTGAGCAGTTCTTC. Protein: CASSLPRGSREQFF.

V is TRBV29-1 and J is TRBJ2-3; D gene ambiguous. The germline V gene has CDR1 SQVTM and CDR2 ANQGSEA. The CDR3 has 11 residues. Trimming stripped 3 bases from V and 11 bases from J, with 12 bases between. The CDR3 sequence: CSVEPQEGQYF. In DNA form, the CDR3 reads TGCAGCGTTGAGCCCCAGGAAGGGCAGTATTTT.

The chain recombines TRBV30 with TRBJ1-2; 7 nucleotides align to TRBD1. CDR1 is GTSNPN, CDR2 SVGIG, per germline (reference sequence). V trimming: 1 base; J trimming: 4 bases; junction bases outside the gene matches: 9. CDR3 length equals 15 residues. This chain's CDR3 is CAWSAQDRSFYGYTF. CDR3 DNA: TGTGCCTGGAGTGCTCAGGACAGGTCTTTCTATGGCTACACCTTC.

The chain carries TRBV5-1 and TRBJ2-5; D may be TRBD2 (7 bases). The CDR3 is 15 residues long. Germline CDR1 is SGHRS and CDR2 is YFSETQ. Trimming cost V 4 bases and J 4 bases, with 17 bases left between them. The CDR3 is CASSPPLGGPETQYF. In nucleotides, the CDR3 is TGCGCCAGCAGCCCTCCCTTGGGGGGGCCAGAGACCCAGTACTTC.

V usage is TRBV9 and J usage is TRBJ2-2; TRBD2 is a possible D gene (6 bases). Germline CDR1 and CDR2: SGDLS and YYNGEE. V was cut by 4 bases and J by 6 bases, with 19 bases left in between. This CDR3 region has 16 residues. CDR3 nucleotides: TGTGCCAGCAGCCCTATAGGCGGGGAAATTTCCGGGGAGCTGTTTTTT. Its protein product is CASSPIGGEISGELFF. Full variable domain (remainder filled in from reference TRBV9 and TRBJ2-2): DSGVTQTPKHLITATGQRVTLRCSPRSGDLSVYWYQQSLDQGLQFLIQYYNGEERAKGNILERFSAQQFPDLHSELNLSSLELGDSALYFCASSPIGGEISGELFFGEGSRLTVL.

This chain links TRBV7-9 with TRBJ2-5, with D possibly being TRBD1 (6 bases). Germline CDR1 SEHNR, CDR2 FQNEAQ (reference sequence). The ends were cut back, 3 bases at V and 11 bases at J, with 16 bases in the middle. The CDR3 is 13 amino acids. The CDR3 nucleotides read TGTGCCAGCAGCTTGCCCGGGACACCTGAACAGTACTTC. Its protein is CASSLPGTPEQYF.

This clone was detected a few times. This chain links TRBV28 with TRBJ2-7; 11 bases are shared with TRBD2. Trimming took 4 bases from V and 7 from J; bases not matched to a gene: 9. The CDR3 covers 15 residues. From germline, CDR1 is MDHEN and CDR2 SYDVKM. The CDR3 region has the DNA TGTGCCAGCAGTTACCTCGGGACTAGCGGTGAGGAGCAGTACTTC. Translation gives CASSYLGTSGEEQYF.

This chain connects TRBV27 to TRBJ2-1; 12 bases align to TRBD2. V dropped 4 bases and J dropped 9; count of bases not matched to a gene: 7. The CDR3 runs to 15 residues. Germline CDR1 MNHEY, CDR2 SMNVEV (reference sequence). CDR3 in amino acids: CASSSLAGGPGEQFF. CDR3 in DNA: TGTGCCAGCAGTTCGCTAGCGGGAGGGCCGGGTGAGCAGTTCTTC.

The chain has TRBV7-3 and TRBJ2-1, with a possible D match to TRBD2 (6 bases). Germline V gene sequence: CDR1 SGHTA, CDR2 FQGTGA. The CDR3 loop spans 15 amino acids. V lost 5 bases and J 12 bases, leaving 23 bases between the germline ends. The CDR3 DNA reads TGTGCCAGCAGCCCCCGTCTCCGGGACTCAGACCCGCAGTTCTTC. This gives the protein CASSPRLRDSDPQFF.

The CDR3 nucleotides are TGTGCCAGCAGACATTTGAACACTGAAGCTTTCTTT. Its translation: CASRHLNTEAFF. The chain recombines TRBV6-1 with TRBJ1-1; D uncertain. V was shortened by 6 bases and J by 0 bases, with 5 bases between the two germline ends. The CDR3 consists of 12 residues. CDR1 is MNHNS and CDR2 is SASEGT in the germline V gene.

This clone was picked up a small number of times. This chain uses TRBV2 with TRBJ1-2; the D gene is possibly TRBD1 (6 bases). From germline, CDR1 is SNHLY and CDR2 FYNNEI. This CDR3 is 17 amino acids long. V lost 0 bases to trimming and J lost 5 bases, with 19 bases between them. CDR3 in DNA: TGTGCCAGCAGTGAAGCGCTTCAGGGGAGAGGGAATTATGGCTACACCTTC. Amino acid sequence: CASSEALQGRGNYGYTF.

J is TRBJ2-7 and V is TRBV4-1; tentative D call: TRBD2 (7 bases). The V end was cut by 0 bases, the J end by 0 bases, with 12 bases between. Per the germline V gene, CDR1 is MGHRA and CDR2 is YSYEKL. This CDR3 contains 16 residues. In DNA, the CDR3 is TGCGCCAGCAGCCAAGATAGGGGGGGGAGCTCCTACGAGCAGTACTTC. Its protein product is CASSQDRGGSSYEQYF.

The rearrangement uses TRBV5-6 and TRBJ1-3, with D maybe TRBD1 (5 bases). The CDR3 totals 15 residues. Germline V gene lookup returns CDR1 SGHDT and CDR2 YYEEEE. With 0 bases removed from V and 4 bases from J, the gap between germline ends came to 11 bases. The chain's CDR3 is CASSLGGAVGNTIYF. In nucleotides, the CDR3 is TGTGCCAGCAGCTTGGGGGGCGCGGTAGGAAACACCATATATTTT.

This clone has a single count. The CDR3 loop reads CASIQGFREKLFF. Here the CDR3 DNA reads TGTGCCAGCATACAGGGGTTTCGCGAAAAACTGTTTTTT. The chain joins TRBV2 to TRBJ1-4; 7 nucleotides line up with TRBD1. The CDR3 has 13 amino acids. Germline V CDR1 and CDR2: SNHLY, FYNNEI. The ends lost 7 bases at V and 8 bases at J; junction bases unmatched: 7.

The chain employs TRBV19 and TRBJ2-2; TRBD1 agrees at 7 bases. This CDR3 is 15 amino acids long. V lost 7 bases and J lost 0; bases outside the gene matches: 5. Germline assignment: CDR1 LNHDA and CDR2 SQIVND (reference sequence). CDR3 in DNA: TGTGCCAGTAAGGACAGGCGGGCGAACACCGGGGAGCTGTTTTTT. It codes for CASKDRRANTGELFF.

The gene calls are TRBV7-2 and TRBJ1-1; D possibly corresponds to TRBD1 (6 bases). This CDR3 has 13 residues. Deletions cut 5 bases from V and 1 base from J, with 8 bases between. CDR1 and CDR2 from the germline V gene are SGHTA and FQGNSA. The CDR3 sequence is CASSQDRNTEAFF. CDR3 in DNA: TGTGCCAGCAGCCAGGACAGGAACACTGAAGCTTTCTTT.

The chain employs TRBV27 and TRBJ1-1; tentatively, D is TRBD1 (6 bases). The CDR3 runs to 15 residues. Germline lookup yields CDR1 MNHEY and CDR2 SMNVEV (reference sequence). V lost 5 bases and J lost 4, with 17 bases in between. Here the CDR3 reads CASSGTGNSFTEAFF. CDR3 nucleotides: TGTGCCAGCAGTGGTACAGGGAATTCGTTCACTGAAGCTTTCTTT.

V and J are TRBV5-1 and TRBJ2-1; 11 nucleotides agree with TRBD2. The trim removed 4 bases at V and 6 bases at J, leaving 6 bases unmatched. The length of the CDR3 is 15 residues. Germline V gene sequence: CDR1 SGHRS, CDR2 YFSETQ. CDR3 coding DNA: TGCGCCAGCAGCATAACTAGCGGGAGTGGCAATGAGCAGTTCTTC. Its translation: CASSITSGSGNEQFF.

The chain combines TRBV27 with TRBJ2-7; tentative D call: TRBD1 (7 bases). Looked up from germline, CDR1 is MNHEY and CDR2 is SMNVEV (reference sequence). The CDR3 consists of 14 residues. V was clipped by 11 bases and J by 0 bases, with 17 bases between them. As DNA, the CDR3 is TGTGCCGCAGGGGGGAGGCCTTACTCCTACGAGCAGTACTTC. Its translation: CAAGGRPYSYEQYF.

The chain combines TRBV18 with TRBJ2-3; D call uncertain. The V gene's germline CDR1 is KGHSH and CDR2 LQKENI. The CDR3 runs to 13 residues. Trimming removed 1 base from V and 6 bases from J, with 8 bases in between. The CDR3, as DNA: TGTGCCAGCTCACCACTCTTGGAGGATACGCAGTATTTT. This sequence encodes CASSPLLEDTQYF.

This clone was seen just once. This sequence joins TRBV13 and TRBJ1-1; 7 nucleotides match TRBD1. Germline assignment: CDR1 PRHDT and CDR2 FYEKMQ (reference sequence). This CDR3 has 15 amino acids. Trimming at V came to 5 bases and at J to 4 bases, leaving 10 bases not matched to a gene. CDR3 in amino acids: CASSRRTGAVTEAFF. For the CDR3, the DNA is TGTGCCAGCAGCCGTCGTACAGGGGCCGTCACTGAAGCTTTCTTT. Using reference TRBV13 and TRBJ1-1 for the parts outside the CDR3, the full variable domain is AAGVIQSPRHLIKEKRETATLKCYPIPRHDTVYWYQQGPGQDPQFLISFYEKMQSDKGSIPDRFSAQQFSDYHSELNMSSLELGDSALYFCASSRRTGAVTEAFFGQGTRLTVV.

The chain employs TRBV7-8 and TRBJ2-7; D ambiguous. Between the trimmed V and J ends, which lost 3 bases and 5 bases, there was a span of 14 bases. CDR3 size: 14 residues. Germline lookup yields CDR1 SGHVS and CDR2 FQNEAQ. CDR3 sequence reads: CASSFQEVTDEQYF. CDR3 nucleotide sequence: TGTGCCAGCAGCTTTCAAGAGGTTACCGACGAGCAGTACTTC.

The DNA of the CDR3 is TGTGCCAGCTCACCCTCGGTACTAGCGGATTACAATGAGCAGTTCTTC. Its protein is CASSPSVLADYNEQFF. The V call is TRBV18, the J call TRBJ2-1, with TRBD2 identical over 8 bases. The CDR3 consists of 16 residues. CDR1 is KGHSH, CDR2 LQKENI, per germline. The ends lost 3 bases at V and 4 bases at J; junction bases unmatched: 8. The whole variable domain, remainder taken from reference TRBV18 and TRBJ2-1, is NAGVMQNPRHLVRRRGQEARLRCSPMKGHSHVYWYRQLPEEGLKFMVYLQKENIIDESGMPKERFSAEFPKEGPSILRIQQVVRGDSAAYFCASSPSVLADYNEQFFGPGTRLTVL.

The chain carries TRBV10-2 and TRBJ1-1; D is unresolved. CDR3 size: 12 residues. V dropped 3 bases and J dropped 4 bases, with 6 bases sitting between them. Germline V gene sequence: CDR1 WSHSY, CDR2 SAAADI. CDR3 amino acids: CASSDLATEAFF. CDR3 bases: TGCGCCAGCAGTGATCTTGCCACTGAAGCTTTCTTT.

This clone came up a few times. The CDR3 region is CASSFGLAGGLGWNEQFF. CDR3 sequence (DNA): TGCGCCAGCAGCTTCGGACTAGCGGGAGGGCTAGGATGGAATGAGCAGTTCTTC. The chain carries TRBV5-1 and TRBJ2-1, with 15 bases identical to TRBD2. From germline, CDR1 is SGHRS and CDR2 YFSETQ. V shed 2 bases and J 7 bases; nucleotides not matched to a gene: 10. The CDR3 covers 18 residues.

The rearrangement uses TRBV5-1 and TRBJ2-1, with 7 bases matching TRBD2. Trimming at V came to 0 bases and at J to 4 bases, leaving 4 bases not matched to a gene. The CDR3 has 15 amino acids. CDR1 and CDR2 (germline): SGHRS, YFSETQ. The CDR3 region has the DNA TGCGCCAGCAGCTTGGAGGCTAGCGGTTACAATGAGCAGTTCTTC. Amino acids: CASSLEASGYNEQFF.

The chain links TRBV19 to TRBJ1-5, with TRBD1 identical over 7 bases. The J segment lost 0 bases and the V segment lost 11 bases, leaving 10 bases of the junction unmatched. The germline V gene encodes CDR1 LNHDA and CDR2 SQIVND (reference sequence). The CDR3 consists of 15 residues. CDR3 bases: TGTGCCGTACGACAGGGCCTGTATAGCAATCAGCCCCAGCATTTT. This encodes CAVRQGLYSNQPQHF.

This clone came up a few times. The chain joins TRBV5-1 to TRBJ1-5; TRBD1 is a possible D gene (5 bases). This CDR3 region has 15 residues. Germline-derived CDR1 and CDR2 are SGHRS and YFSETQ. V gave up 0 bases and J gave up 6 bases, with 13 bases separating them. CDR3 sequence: CASSLDVGTGQPQHF. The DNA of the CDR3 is TGCGCCAGCAGCTTGGATGTGGGGACGGGTCAGCCCCAGCATTTT.